Following are 22 T cell receptor beta chains from one sample sequenced in a study of cytomegalovirus exposure and HLA in healthy donors (dated by TCRdb to 2017 to 2019). Library generation was performed with the immunoSEQ multiplex PCR assay. A mixture of 60 forward primers for TCR Vbeta segments and 13 reverse primers for TCR Jbeta segments was used in the multiplex PCR. The source is immuneACCESS, and TCRdb retained only in-frame sequences with V and J called. Part of the clones is not carried over; for the studies checked, unresolved V genes explain less than half of this, and the remainder is unexplained. This sample gives about 130,000 clones in total; around 72% of them show up just once. The top ten clonotypes cover roughly 4% of the sample. The sample was PBMCs. The receptors stem from a young man in good health and CMV-seropositive.

The chain joins TRBV7-6 to TRBJ1-5; 7 bases map to TRBD1. Germline CDR1 and CDR2: SGHVS and FNYEAQ. The CDR3 consists of 15 residues. J lost 7 bases, V lost 3 bases, and 9 bases had no gene match. CDR3 nucleotide sequence: TGTGCCAGCAGCTTCGGAACAGGGGCTTACCAGCCCCAGCATTTT. Translated: CASSFGTGAYQPQHF.

This chain connects TRBV7-2 to TRBJ2-3; 11 bases are a match to TRBD2. V gave up 5 bases and J gave up 6 bases; unmatched junction bases: 13. The CDR3 runs 17 residues. Germline CDR1 and CDR2: SGHTA and FQGNSA. Here the CDR3 reads CASSTGGSGGAWDTQYF. CDR3 sequence (DNA): TGTGCCAGCAGCACCGGGGGTAGCGGGGGGGCTTGGGATACGCAGTATTTT. The variable domain in full, with the rest retrieved from reference TRBV7-2 and TRBJ2-3, is GAGVSQSPSNKVTEKGKDVELRCDPISGHTALYWYRQSLGQGLEFLIYFQGNSAPDKSGLPSDRFSAERTGGSVSTLTIQRTQQEDSAVYLCASSTGGSGGAWDTQYFGPGTRLTVL.

The sample holds a few counts of this clone. The gene calls are TRBV19 and TRBJ1-4; the match to TRBD1 covers 8 bases. Germline V CDR1 and CDR2: LNHDA, SQIVND (reference sequence). V gave up 7 bases and J gave up 10 bases; unmatched junction bases: 14. The CDR3 loop spans 15 amino acids. The DNA for the CDR3 is TGTGCCAGTACCAATCCGAGGTGGACAGGGATAAAACTGTTTTTT. The encoded protein is CASTNPRWTGIKLFF.

The chain employs TRBV7-9 and TRBJ2-6; possibly TRBD1 for D (6 bases). The CDR3 is made up of 15 amino acids. Germline CDR1 and CDR2: SEHNR and FQNEAQ (reference sequence). The germline V and J ends were trimmed by 5 bases and 4 bases, with 12 bases remaining between them. The CDR3 sequence: CASSPQTGGANVLTF. CDR3 coding DNA: TGTGCCAGCAGCCCCCAGACAGGAGGGGCCAACGTCCTGACTTTC.

This clone was detected a few times. The chain recombines TRBV4-1 with TRBJ1-5; 11 bases agree with TRBD1. Germline V gives CDR1 MGHRA, CDR2 YSYEKL. The CDR3 extends over 16 amino acids. J was trimmed by 6 bases and V by 2 bases; bases with no gene match: 6. CDR3 loop: CASSQRAGTGGQPQHF. CDR3 DNA: TGCGCCAGCAGCCAACGCGCCGGGACAGGGGGTCAGCCCCAGCATTTT.

This chain connects TRBV28 to TRBJ2-7; 10 positions agree with TRBD2. The CDR3 spans 15 residues. Germline values: CDR1 MDHEN, CDR2 SYDVKM. The J segment lost 5 bases and the V segment lost 2 bases, leaving 6 bases of the junction unmatched. CDR3 residues: CASSLLAGVVHEQYF. CDR3 nucleotides: TGTGCCAGCAGTTTACTAGCGGGAGTAGTACACGAGCAGTACTTC.

The genes are TRBV5-1 and TRBJ2-7; TRBD2 agrees at 7 bases. Germline trimming cut 0 bases from V and 2 bases from J; bases unmatched to any gene: 2. CDR3 length equals 14 residues. Germline CDR1 is SGHRS and CDR2 is YFSETQ. CDR3 nucleotide sequence: TGCGCCAGCAGCTTGGGACTAGCCACCTACGAGCAGTACTTC. Translated, it gives CASSLGLATYEQYF. Complete variable domain (other parts from reference TRBV5-1 and TRBJ2-7): KAGVTQTPRYLIKTRGQQVTLSCSPISGHRSVSWYQQTPGQGLQFLFEYFSETQRNKGNFPGRFSGRQFSNSRSEMNVSTLELGDSALYLCASSLGLATYEQYFGPGTRLTVT.

This clone was seen more than once but under ten times. The rearrangement uses TRBV4-1 and TRBJ2-1; TRBD1 matches 10 bases. The germline CDR1 and CDR2 sequences are MGHRA and YSYEKL. The CDR3 contains 15 residues. Trimming removed 0 bases from V and 8 bases from J; junction bases left unmatched: 4. The CDR3 nucleotides are TGCGCCAGCAGCCAAGATGGGACAGGGGACTATGAGCAGTTCTTC. This codes for CASSQDGTGDYEQFF.

The rearrangement joins TRBV18 to TRBJ1-2, with 9 bases lining up with TRBD1. V dropped 8 bases and J dropped 6; count of bases not matched to a gene: 10. Germline CDR1 and CDR2: KGHSH and LQKENI. This CDR3 spans 14 amino acids. As DNA, the CDR3 is TGTGCCAGCGCCTCCGGGACAGGGATCGATGGCTACACCTTC. This translates into CASASGTGIDGYTF. Filled out from reference TRBV18 and TRBJ1-2, the complete variable domain reads NAGVMQNPRHLVRRRGQEARLRCSPMKGHSHVYWYRQLPEEGLKFMVYLQKENIIDESGMPKERFSAEFPKEGPSILRIQQVVRGDSAAYFCASASGTGIDGYTFGSGTRLTVV.

The V call is TRBV6-6, the J call TRBJ2-7; 10 bases line up with TRBD1. V was clipped by 4 bases and J by 2 bases; unmatched bases: 5. This CDR3 is 15 amino acids long. CDR1 is MNHNY, CDR2 SVGAGI, per germline (reference sequence). The CDR3 nucleotides are TGTGCCAGCAGTTCGACAGGGGGCCGGACCTACGAGCAGTACTTC. Residues: CASSSTGGRTYEQYF.

The rearrangement uses TRBV27 and TRBJ2-7; possibly TRBD2 for D (5 bases). Between the trimmed V and J ends, which lost 5 bases and 3 bases, there was a span of 8 bases. The CDR3 extends over 12 amino acids. Germline V gene sequence: CDR1 MNHEY, CDR2 SMNVEV (reference sequence). CDR3 protein: CASSRRIYEQYF. The CDR3 DNA is TGTGCCAGCAGTCGGAGGATCTACGAGCAGTACTTC.

This chain uses TRBV13 with TRBJ2-1, with 13 bases identical to TRBD2. The CDR3 spans 15 residues. Germline CDR1 PRHDT, CDR2 FYEKMQ (reference sequence). Unmatched junction bases numbered 4, after V lost 4 bases and J lost 7 bases. This CDR3 reads CASSWTSGRDNEQFF. The CDR3 DNA follows: TGTGCCAGCAGCTGGACTAGCGGGAGAGATAATGAGCAGTTCTTC.

V is TRBV5-1 and J is TRBJ1-3; possibly TRBD1 for D (6 bases). Trimming pared 0 bases from V and 4 bases from J, leaving 11 bases between. CDR3 length: 15 residues. Looked up from germline, CDR1 is SGHRS and CDR2 is YFSETQ. Here the CDR3 DNA reads TGCGCCAGCAGCTTGGGATCAGGGGACGGAAACACCATATATTTT. Amino acid sequence: CASSLGSGDGNTIYF.

This clone was detected a few times. The chain links TRBV6-5 to TRBJ2-7, with D tentatively TRBD1 (5 bases). The V gene lost 2 bases and the J gene lost 2 bases, with 7 bases spanning the gap. Germline V CDR1 and CDR2: MNHEY, SVGAGI. This CDR3 contains 13 residues. As DNA, the CDR3 is TGTGCCAGCAGTTACGTCAGGGCCTACGAGCAGTACTTC. Translated: CASSYVRAYEQYF.

V gene TRBV9 combines with J gene TRBJ2-7, with unresolved D. This CDR3 is 15 amino acids long. Germline V gene sequence: CDR1 SGDLS, CDR2 YYNGEE. V was shortened by 2 bases and J by 1 base, with 13 bases between the two germline ends. In nucleotides, the CDR3 is TGTGCCAGCAGCGTTGGTTGGAGAGATTCCTACGAGCAGTACTTC. As protein: CASSVGWRDSYEQYF.

V usage is TRBV6-1 and J usage is TRBJ1-6; D uncertain. Trimming shortened V by 2 bases and J by 1 base, and 6 bases separated the two germline ends. Germline V gene sequence: CDR1 MNHNS, CDR2 SASEGT. The CDR3 runs to 15 residues. The CDR3: CASSEIGSYNSPLHF. The DNA for the CDR3 is TGTGCCAGCAGTGAAATCGGGTCCTATAATTCACCCCTCCACTTT.

The chain uses TRBV5-4 and TRBJ2-3; 7 nucleotides line up with TRBD1. Per the germline V gene, CDR1 is SGHNT and CDR2 is YYREEE (reference sequence). After removal of 4 bases from V and 4 bases from J, the junction contained 3 bases not matched to a gene. The CDR3 runs 13 residues. DNA of the CDR3: TGTGCCAGCAGCGACAGGGTGGCAGATACGCAGTATTTT. This sequence encodes CASSDRVADTQYF.

The genes are TRBV9 and TRBJ2-5, with 14 bases aligning to TRBD2. CDR3 length: 16 amino acids. Unmatched junction bases numbered 5, after V lost 3 bases and J lost 4 bases. Germline V gene sequence: CDR1 SGDLS, CDR2 YYNGEE. The CDR3 DNA follows: TGTGCCAGCAGCGAGGGACTAGCGGGAGTAGTAGAGACCCAGTACTTC. Protein: CASSEGLAGVVETQYF.

V usage is TRBV25-1 and J usage is TRBJ2-7, with TRBD1 identical over 7 bases. Losses at the gene ends were 8 bases for V and 2 bases for J; bases not matched to a gene: 3. The CDR3 is 12 residues long. Germline V gives CDR1 MGHDK, CDR2 SYGVNS. The DNA for the CDR3 is TGTGCCAGCGGGGGACAGCCCTACGAGCAGTACTTC. It is translated as CASGGQPYEQYF.

CDR3: CASSEDRGPTRGQYF. The DNA of the CDR3 is TGCGCCAGCAGCGAGGACAGGGGGCCGACTAGAGGGCAGTACTTC. The chain links TRBV5-1 to TRBJ2-5; 11 positions agree with TRBD1. The length of the CDR3 is 15 residues. V gave up 4 bases and J gave up 11 bases; unmatched junction bases: 13. CDR1 SGHRS and CDR2 YFSETQ come from the germline V gene.

V is TRBV28 and J is TRBJ2-7; 9 bases match TRBD1. This CDR3 has 15 residues. With 5 bases clipped from V and 6 bases from J, the junction kept 11 bases outside the gene matches. In germline, CDR1 is MDHEN, CDR2 SYDVKM. In nucleotides, the CDR3 is TGTGCCAGCAGTCTGACCATGGGACAGGGAGGCGAGCAGTACTTC. It specifies CASSLTMGQGGEQYF. The full variable domain, completed using reference TRBV28 and TRBJ2-7, is DVKVTQSSRYLVKRTGEKVFLECVQDMDHENMFWYRQDPGLGLRLIYFSYDVKMKEKGDIPEGYSVSREKKERFSLILESASTNQTSMYLCASSLTMGQGGEQYFGPGTRLTVT.

This chain links TRBV19 with TRBJ2-4; TRBD1 is a possible D gene (6 bases). Germline values: CDR1 LNHDA, CDR2 SQIVND (reference sequence). CDR3 length: 14 amino acids. With 3 bases removed from V and 1 base from J, the gap between germline ends came to 7 bases. The CDR3 DNA sequence: TGTGCCAGTAGTATGGGGGCGGCCAAAAACATTCAGTACTTC. The encoded protein is CASSMGAAKNIQYF.